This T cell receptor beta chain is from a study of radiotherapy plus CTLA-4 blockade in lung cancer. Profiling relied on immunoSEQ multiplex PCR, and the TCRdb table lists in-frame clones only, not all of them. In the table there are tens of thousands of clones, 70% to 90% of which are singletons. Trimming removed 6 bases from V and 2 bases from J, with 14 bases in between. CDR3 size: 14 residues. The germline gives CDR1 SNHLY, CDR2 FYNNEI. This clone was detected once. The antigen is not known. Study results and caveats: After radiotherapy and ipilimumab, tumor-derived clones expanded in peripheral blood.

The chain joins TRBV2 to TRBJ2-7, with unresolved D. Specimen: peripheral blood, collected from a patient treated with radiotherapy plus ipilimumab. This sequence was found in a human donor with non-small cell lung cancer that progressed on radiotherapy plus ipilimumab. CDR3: CASSRTVGAYEQYF. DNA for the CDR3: TGTGCCAGCAGCCGGACGGTAGGAGCCTACGAGCAGTACTTC.